This passage covers 15 T cell receptor beta chains from one sample sequenced in a study of cytomegalovirus exposure and HLA in healthy donors. This PCR relied on a set of 60 Vbeta primers and 13 Jbeta primers. The protocol was immunoSEQ multiplex PCR, while the TCRdb copy is restricted to in-frame clones and leaves out a portion. Among 90,000 to 120,000 clones listed, around 80% were seen once. Material: PBMCs. These receptors originate from a female donor in good health and CMV-seropositive.

This clone showed up just a few times. The gene calls are TRBV6-1 and TRBJ2-2; weak D call: TRBD2 (7 bases). The V gene lost 2 bases and the J gene lost 4 bases, with 14 bases spanning the gap. The CDR3 extends over 16 amino acids. The germline V gene has CDR1 MNHNS and CDR2 SASEGT. The CDR3 loop reads CASSERGGRITGELFF. The DNA for the CDR3 is TGTGCCAGCAGTGAAAGGGGGGGGCGAATCACCGGGGAGCTGTTTTTT.

Details on this clone: One junction end does not reproduce the germline sequence, and a read error may be involved. This chain joins TRBV7-7 and TRBJ2-5; D not resolved. Germline assignment: CDR1 SSHAT and CDR2 FNYEAQ (reference sequence). The CDR3 has 12 residues. CDR3 in amino acids: CASSRDQETQYF. In nucleotides, the CDR3 is TGTGCTAGCAGTCGCGATCAAGAGACCCAGTACTTC. Drawing the rest from reference TRBV7-7 and TRBJ2-5, the complete variable domain is GAGVSQSPRYKVTKRGQDVTLRCDPISSHATLYWYQQALGQGPEFLTYFNYEAQPDKSGLPSDRFSAERPEGSISTLTIQRTEQRDSAMYRCASSRDQETQYFGPGTRLLVL.

This clone has a single count. This chain links TRBV6-5 with TRBJ1-5; tentatively, D is TRBD1 (5 bases). Germline lookup yields CDR1 MNHEY and CDR2 SVGAGI. There are 15 residues in the CDR3. V lost 6 bases to trimming and J lost 2 bases, with 14 bases between them. CDR3 nucleotides: TGTGCCAGCAGACGACAGTTTCTCGGCAATCAGCCCCAGCATTTT. This translates into CASRRQFLGNQPQHF.

V and J are TRBV5-4 and TRBJ2-4; TRBD2 agrees at 11 bases. The germline CDR1 and CDR2 sequences are SGHNT and YYREEE (reference sequence). V was pared by 3 bases and J by 13 bases, with 15 bases of the junction left unmatched. This CDR3 contains 16 residues. The CDR3: CASSSRGTSGGPLQYF. The CDR3 nucleotides are TGTGCCAGCAGCTCTCGGGGCACTAGCGGGGGTCCCCTCCAGTACTTC.

The gene calls are TRBV29-1 and TRBJ2-1; 7 bases line up with TRBD2. Germline values: CDR1 SQVTM, CDR2 ANQGSEA. The V segment lost 4 bases and the J segment 4 bases; nucleotides outside the gene matches: 7. The CDR3 extends over 14 amino acids. The CDR3 spells CSVVRASGYNEQFF. Written as DNA, the CDR3 is TGCAGCGTTGTGAGGGCTAGCGGATACAATGAGCAGTTCTTC.

The J gene is TRBJ1-6, the V gene TRBV7-8, with D unresolved. Trimming took 5 bases from V and 2 from J, leaving 7 bases between them. This CDR3 has 14 amino acids. CDR1 is SGHVS, CDR2 FQNEAQ, per germline. The CDR3 spells CASSAGTYNSPLHF. CDR3 in DNA: TGTGCCAGCAGCGCCGGGACCTATAATTCACCCCTCCACTTT.

This clone was counted a single time. The V gene is TRBV19, the J gene TRBJ1-2; 7 bases fit TRBD1. J gave up 0 bases and V 9 bases, and 13 bases lay outside the gene matches. The CDR3 loop spans 16 amino acids. The germline gives CDR1 LNHDA, CDR2 SQIVND (reference sequence). DNA for the CDR3: TGTGCCAGCAACCCGGGGGATGGGACAGCTAACTATGGCTACACCTTC. Protein: CASNPGDGTANYGYTF.

The chain has TRBV5-1 and TRBJ2-6; D not resolved. The V gene lost 4 bases and the J gene lost 0 bases, with 5 bases spanning the gap. There are 14 residues in the CDR3. Germline CDR1 is SGHRS and CDR2 is YFSETQ. The CDR3 DNA sequence: TGCGCCAGCAGCCCTATCTCTGGGGCCAACGTCCTGACTTTC. This encodes CASSPISGANVLTF.

The rearrangement links TRBV5-3 to TRBJ2-7; tentative D call: TRBD1 (5 bases). TRBV5-3 is an ORF, with its function uncertain. The CDR3 has 15 amino acids. V was clipped by 1 base and J by 2 bases, with 13 bases between them. DNA for the CDR3: TGTGCCAGAAGCTTGATTCAGGGAACTGCCTACGAGCAGTACTTC. It codes for CARSLIQGTAYEQYF.

The table lists this clone with a few counts. CDR3 sequence: CASSGGTATSYEQYF. The CDR3 region has the DNA TGTGCCAGCAGCGGAGGGACAGCAACCTCCTACGAGCAGTACTTC. This chain links TRBV5-8 with TRBJ2-7, with D possibly matching TRBD1 (7 bases). V shed 4 bases and J shed 0 bases, with 14 bases lying between them. Germline-derived CDR1 and CDR2 are SGHTS and YDEGEE. CDR3 size: 15 residues.

This clone was recorded a few times. The rearrangement uses TRBV5-1 and TRBJ2-3; 10 nucleotides line up with TRBD2. Germline CDR1 is SGHRS and CDR2 is YFSETQ. The CDR3 is made up of 15 amino acids. With 1 base clipped from V and 3 bases from J, the junction kept 2 bases outside the gene matches. The CDR3 DNA reads TGCGCCAGCAGCTTGCCTAGCGGGGGTACAGATACGCAGTATTTT. Protein sequence: CASSLPSGGTDTQYF.

A remark on this clone: The same CDR3 can be traced to other DNA sequences in this sample. The V call is TRBV5-1, the J call TRBJ2-3; D gene unclear. CDR3 length: 14 amino acids. Per germline, CDR1 SGHRS and CDR2 YFSETQ. V shed 0 bases and J shed 0 bases, with 5 bases lying between them. The CDR3 bases are TGCGCCAGCAGCTTGGGGCACAGCACAGATACGCAGTATTTT. Amino acids: CASSLGHSTDTQYF. The full variable domain, completed using reference TRBV5-1 and TRBJ2-3, is KAGVTQTPRYLIKTRGQQVTLSCSPISGHRSVSWYQQTPGQGLQFLFEYFSETQRNKGNFPGRFSGRQFSNSRSEMNVSTLELGDSALYLCASSLGHSTDTQYFGPGTRLTVL.

The chain is built from TRBV28 and TRBJ2-7; possibly TRBD1 for D (6 bases). The CDR3 consists of 17 residues. CDR1 is MDHEN, CDR2 SYDVKM, per germline. V lost 6 bases, J lost 0 bases, and 21 bases lay in between. This chain's CDR3 is CASSSHRVWQGSYEQYF. As DNA, the CDR3 is TGTGCCAGCAGCTCCCACAGGGTCTGGCAGGGCTCCTACGAGCAGTACTTC.

The rearrangement joins TRBV6-5 to TRBJ1-5, with TRBD1 matching 7 bases. After removal of 2 bases from V and 5 bases from J, the junction contained 3 bases not matched to a gene. Germline V gene sequence: CDR1 MNHEY, CDR2 SVGAGI. This CDR3 is 14 amino acids long. CDR3 loop: CASSYGQDHQPQHF. The DNA for the CDR3 is TGTGCCAGCAGTTACGGACAGGACCATCAGCCCCAGCATTTT.

This rearrangement joins TRBV19 to TRBJ2-2, with D possibly TRBD1 on 6 matching bases. V shed 7 bases and J shed 6 bases, with 9 bases lying between them. This CDR3 has 12 residues. Germline CDR1 LNHDA, CDR2 SQIVND (reference sequence). CDR3 nucleotide sequence: TGTGCCAGTAATAACAGGGCCGGGGAGCTGTTTTTT. Protein sequence: CASNNRAGELFF.